This T cell receptor (beta chain) was recorded in a study of CD8 T cells in Susac syndrome. Whole-study findings and limits: The relatively small number of individuals in the TCR sequencing and HLA analysis was acknowledged by the study.

The sample holds a few counts of this clonotype. Its target is not known. Reverse transcription of roughly 0.5 to 1 ug RNA used random hexamers. immunoSEQ multiplex PCR amplified TCR beta CDR3 across 54 Vbeta, 13 Jbeta. TCRdb re-called the immunoSEQ multiplex PCR reads through MiXCR, storing one row per CDR3 protein. The sample yields 150,000 or so distinct CDR3 sequences, approximately 94% seen once. Per the germline V gene, CDR1 is SQVTM and CDR2 is ANQGSEA. The CDR3 totals 12 residues. Trimming pared 8 bases from V and 4 bases from J, leaving 14 bases between. In blood CD8+ and CD4+ T cells, TCR beta underwent sequencing. Relapsing-remitting disease, either stable or active, was present in the multiple sclerosis controls, who were treatment-naive patients.

This TCR was sampled from a human donor with multiple sclerosis. Material: CD4+ T cells from PBMCs. The chain carries TRBV29-1 and TRBJ2-5; no reliable D call. CDR3 sequence reads: CSSRKAAETQYF. In DNA, the CDR3 is TGCAGCTCCCGGAAGGCTGCAGAGACCCAGTACTTC. The full variable domain, rest sourced from reference TRBV29-1 and TRBJ2-5, is SAVISQKPSRDICQRGTSLTIQCQVDSQVTMMFWYRQQPGQSLTLIATANQGSEATYESGFVIDKFPISRPNLTFSTLTVSNMSPEDSSIYLCSSRKAAETQYFGPGTRLLVL.